A selection of T cell receptor beta chains follows, all from one sample in a study of cytomegalovirus exposure and HLA in healthy donors. Profiled with immunoSEQ multiplex PCR; TCRdb holds only in-frame clones, not every one. The repertoire holds about 120,000 clones, with approximately 87% as singletons. Material: PBMCs. The origin of the receptors is a man between 18 and 29 years old in good health and CMV-seropositive. Each CDR3 is given with its conserved first and last residue.

cdr3_length,v_call,cdr3_aa
15,TRBV19,CASSILGQGHQPQHF
14,TRBV30,CAWSVSVMVGELFF
16,TRBV4-1,CASSRRESGDTGELFF
17,TRBV6-4,CASRASGTPRSGETQYF
18,TRBV2,CASSALAGGPTGGETQYF
11,TRBV30,CAWRTNNEQFF
15,TRBV9,CASSVGQRANTEAFF
14,TRBV30,CAWSDFVGIRAQYF
16,TRBV21-1,CASSKLGSTTYNEQFF
13,TRBV7-3,CASSLRLNNEQFF
16,TRBV13,CASSAETGGIQETQYF
14,TRBV5-5,CASSLDFGFYGYTF
15,TRBV13,CASSSLLDRTHGYTF
15,TRBV7-9,CASSFGGLNTGELFF
13,TRBV4-2,CASSPGTVGELFF
15,TRBV4-1,CASSPWDRGLEKLFF
15,TRBV4-1,CASSGEGGAGTEAFF
14,TRBV10-3,CATQDVGGPNTQYF
16,TRBV7-9,CASSFPLGGQQETQYF
15,TRBV10-1,CASGTSGGAMDEQFF
13,TRBV7-9,CASSLPDRGQSTF
15,TRBV10-3,CAISDGGGRPETQYF